These 12 T cell receptor beta chains were all obtained from the same sample, sequenced in a study of blood T cell repertoires in COVID-19 (TCRdb year 2020). Libraries were made using the immunoSEQ multiplex PCR assay. TCRdb mirrors the immuneACCESS table, restricted to in-frame sequences. Some clones are absent from its copies; in checked studies, under half trace to an unresolved V gene, and the reason for the others is unknown. The sample contains 150,000 to 200,000 clones, over 70% of them found a single time. The biggest ten clones account for around 6% of the sample. Material: PBMCs or T cells enriched from blood (not recorded which). All receptors derive from a woman aged 40 to 50 with acute COVID-19.

The chain joins TRBV30 to TRBJ2-7; D is possibly TRBD2 (5 bases). Trimming stripped 2 bases from V and 3 bases from J, with 14 bases between. This CDR3 spans 14 amino acids. CDR1 and CDR2 (germline): GTSNPN, SVGIG (reference sequence). This chain's CDR3 is CAWSQAGAIYEQYF. The DNA of the CDR3 is TGTGCCTGGAGTCAGGCGGGTGCCATCTACGAGCAGTACTTC.

This rearrangement joins TRBV11-3 to TRBJ2-3; 8 nucleotides match TRBD1. From germline, CDR1 is SGHNT and CDR2 YENEEA. This CDR3 comprises 15 residues. Germline trimming cut 4 bases from V and 5 bases from J; bases unmatched to any gene: 8. CDR3 region: CASSSTGALGDTQYF. The CDR3 coding sequence is TGTGCCAGCAGCTCGACAGGGGCTCTCGGAGATACGCAGTATTTT.

The V call is TRBV2, the J call TRBJ2-3; TRBD1 matches 7 bases. The CDR3 length is 13 residues. J gave up 4 bases and V 2 bases, and 0 bases lay outside the gene matches. Germline V lookup: CDR1 SNHLY, CDR2 FYNNEI. CDR3 DNA: TGTGCCAGCAGTGAAAGGGGGCCAGATACGCAGTATTTT. It translates to CASSERGPDTQYF. Full variable domain (outside the CDR3, taken from reference TRBV2 and TRBJ2-3): EPEVTQTPSHQVTQMGQEVILRCVPISNHLYFYWYRQILGQKVEFLVSFYNNEISEKSEIFDDQFSVERPDGSNFTLKIRSTKLEDSAMYFCASSERGPDTQYFGPGTRLTVL.

The V call is TRBV7-2, the J call TRBJ2-7, with TRBD2 matching 8 bases. Germline CDR1 reads SGHTA; CDR2 reads FQGNSA. The CDR3 runs 15 residues. J gave up 3 bases and V 6 bases, and 10 bases lay outside the gene matches. CDR3: CASREIAGYYYEQYF. The CDR3 nucleotides read TGTGCCAGCAGGGAGATAGCGGGGTACTACTACGAGCAGTACTTC.

V is TRBV30 and J is TRBJ1-5; 12 nucleotides line up with TRBD1. Germline CDR1 GTSNPN, CDR2 SVGIG (reference sequence). The CDR3 totals 18 residues. Losses at the gene ends were 3 bases for V and 1 base for J; bases not matched to a gene: 10. CDR3 in amino acids: CAWSAPGQGARSNQPQHF. The CDR3 nucleotides are TGTGCCTGGAGCGCCCCGGGACAGGGGGCGCGGAGCAATCAGCCCCAGCATTTT.

The rearrangement joins TRBV10-3 to TRBJ2-7, with D tentatively TRBD1 (5 bases). The V and J ends lost 6 bases and 0 bases respectively, with 12 bases between them. Germline V lookup: CDR1 ENHRY, CDR2 SYGVKD. The CDR3 contains 14 residues. The CDR3 nucleotides read TGTGCCATCAGCCCAGGGCCCAGCTCCTACGAGCAGTACTTC. It specifies CAISPGPSSYEQYF.

The V call is TRBV18, the J call TRBJ1-3; D gene uncertain. CDR3 length: 12 residues. Germline values: CDR1 KGHSH, CDR2 LQKENI. V was trimmed by 3 bases and J by 8 bases, leaving 8 bases between them. The CDR3 region has the DNA TGTGCCAGCTCACCGGCTCGGGACACCATATATTTT. Its protein product is CASSPARDTIYF.

The V gene is TRBV5-4, the J gene TRBJ2-1, with 7 bases aligning to TRBD1. This CDR3 has 16 amino acids. Germline V gives CDR1 SGHNT, CDR2 YYREEE (reference sequence). V was clipped by 4 bases and J by 1 base; unmatched bases: 8. The DNA of the CDR3 is TGTGCCAGCAGCACTGAGGGGGCCCCGTCCTACAATGAGCAGTTCTTC. Its protein is CASSTEGAPSYNEQFF.

J is TRBJ2-1 and V is TRBV19; weak D call: TRBD2 (5 bases). V was cut by 1 base and J by 8 bases, with 18 bases left in between. The CDR3 runs to 16 residues. In germline, CDR1 is LNHDA, CDR2 SQIVND (reference sequence). This chain's CDR3 is CASSIGASSSRDEQFF. DNA for the CDR3: TGTGCCAGTAGTATAGGTGCTAGCTCCTCACGGGATGAGCAGTTCTTC.

This clone was detected only a few times. The chain recombines TRBV7-3 with TRBJ1-6; no definite D call. Trimming removed 1 base at V and 7 bases at J, with 8 bases between. Germline CDR1 reads SGHTA; CDR2 reads FQGTGA. CDR3 length: 14 residues. CDR3 sequence (DNA): TGTGCCAGCAGCTTAAGTCCTACCAATTCACCCCTCCACTTT. Translated, it gives CASSLSPTNSPLHF.

The J gene is TRBJ1-2, the V gene TRBV5-4; no clear D gene. The CDR3 sequence is 12 residues long. V was trimmed by 0 bases and J by 8 bases, leaving 8 bases between them. Per germline, CDR1 SGHNT and CDR2 YYREEE (reference sequence). CDR3: CASSLEIGGYTF. CDR3 DNA: TGTGCCAGCAGCTTGGAGATCGGGGGCTACACCTTC.

V usage is TRBV5-6 and J usage is TRBJ2-1; D uncertain. CDR1 and CDR2 from the germline V gene are SGHDT and YYEEEE. This CDR3 contains 13 residues. V lost 4 bases and J 10 bases, leaving 15 bases between the germline ends. In nucleotides, the CDR3 is TGTGCCAGCAGCGTCACCCCTAGAAGCGAGCAGTTCTTC. Translation: CASSVTPRSEQFF. Drawing the rest from reference TRBV5-6 and TRBJ2-1, the complete variable domain is DAGVTQSPTHLIKTRGQQVTLRCSPKSGHDTVSWYQQALGQGPQFIFQYYEEEERQRGNFPDRFSGHQFPNYSSELNVNALLLGDSALYLCASSVTPRSEQFFGPGTRLTVL.